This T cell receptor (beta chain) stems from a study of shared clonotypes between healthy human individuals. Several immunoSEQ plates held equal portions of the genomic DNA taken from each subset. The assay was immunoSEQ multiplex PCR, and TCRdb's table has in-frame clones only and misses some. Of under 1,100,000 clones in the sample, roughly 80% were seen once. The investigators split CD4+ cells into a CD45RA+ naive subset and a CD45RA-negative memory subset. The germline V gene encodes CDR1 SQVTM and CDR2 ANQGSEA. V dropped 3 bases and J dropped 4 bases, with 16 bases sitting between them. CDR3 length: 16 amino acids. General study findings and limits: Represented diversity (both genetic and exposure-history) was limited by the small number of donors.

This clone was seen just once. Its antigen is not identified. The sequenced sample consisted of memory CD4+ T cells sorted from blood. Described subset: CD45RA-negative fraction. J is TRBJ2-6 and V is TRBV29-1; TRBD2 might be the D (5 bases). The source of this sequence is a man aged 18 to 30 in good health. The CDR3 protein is CSVDEGSQSGANVLTF. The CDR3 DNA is TGCAGCGTTGATGAGGGATCCCAGTCAGGGGCCAACGTCCTGACTTTC.